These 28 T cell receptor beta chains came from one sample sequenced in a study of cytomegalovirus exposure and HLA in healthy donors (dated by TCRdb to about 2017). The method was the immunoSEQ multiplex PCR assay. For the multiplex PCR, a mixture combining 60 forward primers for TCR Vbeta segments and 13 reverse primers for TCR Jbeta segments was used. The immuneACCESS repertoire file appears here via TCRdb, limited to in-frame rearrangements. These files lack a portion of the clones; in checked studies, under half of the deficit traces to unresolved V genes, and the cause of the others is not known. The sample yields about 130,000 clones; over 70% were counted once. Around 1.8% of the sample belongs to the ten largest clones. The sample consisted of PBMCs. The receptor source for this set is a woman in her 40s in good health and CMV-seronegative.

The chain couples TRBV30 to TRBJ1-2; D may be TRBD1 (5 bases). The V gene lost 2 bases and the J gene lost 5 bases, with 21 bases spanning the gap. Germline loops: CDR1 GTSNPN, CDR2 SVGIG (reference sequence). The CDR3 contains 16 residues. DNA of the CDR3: TGTGCCTGGAGTTCTCCCGGGGGACCTTTGGGGTATGGCTACACCTTC. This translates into CAWSSPGGPLGYGYTF.

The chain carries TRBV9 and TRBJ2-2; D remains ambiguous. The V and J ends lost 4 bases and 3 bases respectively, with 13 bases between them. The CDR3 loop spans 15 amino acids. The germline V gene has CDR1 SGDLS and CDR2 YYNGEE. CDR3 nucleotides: TGTGCCAGCAGCTTATCCCTCGGGTACACCGGGGAGCTGTTTTTT. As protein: CASSLSLGYTGELFF.

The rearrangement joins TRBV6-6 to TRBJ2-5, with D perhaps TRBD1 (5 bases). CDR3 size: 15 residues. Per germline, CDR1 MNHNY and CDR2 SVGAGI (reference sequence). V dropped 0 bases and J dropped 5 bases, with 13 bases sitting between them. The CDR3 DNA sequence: TGTGCCAGCAGTTACTCGAGTATGGGGCGGGAGACCCAGTACTTC. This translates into CASSYSSMGRETQYF.

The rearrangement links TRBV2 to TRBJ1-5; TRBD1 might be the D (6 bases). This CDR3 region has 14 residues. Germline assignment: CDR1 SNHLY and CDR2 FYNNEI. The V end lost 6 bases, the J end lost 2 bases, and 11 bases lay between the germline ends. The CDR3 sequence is CASSVDRRNQPQHF. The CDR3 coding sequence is TGTGCCAGCAGCGTAGACAGGCGCAATCAGCCCCAGCATTTT.

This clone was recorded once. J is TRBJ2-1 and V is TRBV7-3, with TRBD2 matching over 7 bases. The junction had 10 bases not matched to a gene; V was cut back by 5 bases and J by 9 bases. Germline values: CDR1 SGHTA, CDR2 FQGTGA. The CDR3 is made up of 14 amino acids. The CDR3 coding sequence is TGTGCCAGCAGCCCCGGACTAGACTGGGCTGAGCAGTTCTTC. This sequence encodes CASSPGLDWAEQFF.

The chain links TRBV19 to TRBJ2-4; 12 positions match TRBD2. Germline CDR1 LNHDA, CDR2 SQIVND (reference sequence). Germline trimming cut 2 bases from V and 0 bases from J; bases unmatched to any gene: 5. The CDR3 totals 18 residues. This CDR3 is CASSILAGGDLAKNIQYF. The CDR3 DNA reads TGTGCCAGTAGTATACTAGCGGGAGGGGATTTAGCCAAAAACATTCAGTACTTC. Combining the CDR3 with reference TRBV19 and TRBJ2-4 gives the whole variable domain DGGITQSPKYLFRKEGQNVTLSCEQNLNHDAMYWYRQDPGQGLRLIYYSQIVNDFQKGDIAEGYSVSREKKESFPLTVTSAQKNPTAFYLCASSILAGGDLAKNIQYFGAGTRLSVL.

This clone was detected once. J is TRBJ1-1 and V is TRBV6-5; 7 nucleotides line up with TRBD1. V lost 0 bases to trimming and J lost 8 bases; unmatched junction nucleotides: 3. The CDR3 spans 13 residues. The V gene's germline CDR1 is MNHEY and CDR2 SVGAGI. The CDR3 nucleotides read TGTGCCAGCAGTTACTCGGAGACAGGGGAAGCTTTCTTT. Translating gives CASSYSETGEAFF.

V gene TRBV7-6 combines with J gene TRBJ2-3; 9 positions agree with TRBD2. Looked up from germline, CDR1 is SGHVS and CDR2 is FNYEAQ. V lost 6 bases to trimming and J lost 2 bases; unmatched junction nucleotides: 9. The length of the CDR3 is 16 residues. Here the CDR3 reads CASRPGSGGTTDTQYF. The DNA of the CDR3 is TGTGCCAGCAGGCCGGGGAGCGGGGGGACCACAGATACGCAGTATTTT.

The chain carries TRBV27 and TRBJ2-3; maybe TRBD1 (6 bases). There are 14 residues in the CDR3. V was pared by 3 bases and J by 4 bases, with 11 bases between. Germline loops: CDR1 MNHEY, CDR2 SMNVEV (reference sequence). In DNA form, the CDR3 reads TGTGCCAGCAGTTTCAGGGGATTTGCAGATACGCAGTATTTT. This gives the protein CASSFRGFADTQYF.

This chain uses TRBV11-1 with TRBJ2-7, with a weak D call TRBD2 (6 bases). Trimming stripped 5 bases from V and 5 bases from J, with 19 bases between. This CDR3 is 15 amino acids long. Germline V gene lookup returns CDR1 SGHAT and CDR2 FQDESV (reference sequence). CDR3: CASSLWGDPVNEQYF. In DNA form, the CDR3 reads TGTGCCAGCAGCCTCTGGGGGGACCCCGTCAACGAGCAGTACTTC.

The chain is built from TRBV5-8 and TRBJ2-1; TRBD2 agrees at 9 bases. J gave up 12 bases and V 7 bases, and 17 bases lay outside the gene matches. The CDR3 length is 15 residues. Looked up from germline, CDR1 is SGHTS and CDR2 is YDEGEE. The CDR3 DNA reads TGTGCCAGCTCACCTCAAGTGCGGGAGGGCCTGGGGCAGTTCTTC. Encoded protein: CASSPQVREGLGQFF.

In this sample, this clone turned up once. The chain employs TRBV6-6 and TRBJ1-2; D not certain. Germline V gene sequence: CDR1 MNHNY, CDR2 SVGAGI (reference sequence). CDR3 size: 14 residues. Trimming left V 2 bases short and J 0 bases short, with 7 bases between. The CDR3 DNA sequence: TGTGCCAGCAGTTACACTACAACTAACTATGGCTACACCTTC. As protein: CASSYTTTNYGYTF.

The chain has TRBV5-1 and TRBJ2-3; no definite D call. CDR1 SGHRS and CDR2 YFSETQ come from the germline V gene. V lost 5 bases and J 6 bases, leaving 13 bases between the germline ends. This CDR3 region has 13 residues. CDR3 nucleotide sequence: TGCGCCAGCAGTGTTCCCTCCTCTGATACGCAGTATTTT. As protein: CASSVPSSDTQYF.

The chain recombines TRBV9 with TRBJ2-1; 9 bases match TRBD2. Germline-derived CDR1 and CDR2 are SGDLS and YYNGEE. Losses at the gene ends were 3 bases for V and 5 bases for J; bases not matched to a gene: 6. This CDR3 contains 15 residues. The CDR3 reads CASSGGERGDNEQFF. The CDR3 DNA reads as TGTGCCAGCAGCGGGGGCGAGCGGGGGGACAATGAGCAGTTCTTC. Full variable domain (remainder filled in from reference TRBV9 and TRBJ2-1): DSGVTQTPKHLITATGQRVTLRCSPRSGDLSVYWYQQSLDQGLQFLIQYYNGEERAKGNILERFSAQQFPDLHSELNLSSLELGDSALYFCASSGGERGDNEQFFGPGTRLTVL.

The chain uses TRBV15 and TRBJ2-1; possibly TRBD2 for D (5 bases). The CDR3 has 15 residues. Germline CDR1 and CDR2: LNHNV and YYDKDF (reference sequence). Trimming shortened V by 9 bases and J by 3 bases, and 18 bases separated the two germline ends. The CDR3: CATLSGSAYYNEQFF. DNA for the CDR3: TGTGCCACTCTCTCGGGGTCGGCGTACTACAATGAGCAGTTCTTC. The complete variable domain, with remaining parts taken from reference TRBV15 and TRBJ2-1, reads DAMVIQNPRYQVTQFGKPVTLSCSQTLNHNVMYWYQQKSSQAPKLLFHYYDKDFNNEADTPDNFQSRRPNTSFCFLDIRSPGLGDTAMYLCATLSGSAYYNEQFFGPGTRLTVL.

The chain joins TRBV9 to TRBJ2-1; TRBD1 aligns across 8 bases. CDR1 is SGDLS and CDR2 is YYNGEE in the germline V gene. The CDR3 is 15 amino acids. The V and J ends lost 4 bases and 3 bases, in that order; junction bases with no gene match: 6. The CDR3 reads CASSLGQGFYNEQFF. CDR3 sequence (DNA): TGTGCCAGCAGCCTCGGACAGGGCTTCTACAATGAGCAGTTCTTC.

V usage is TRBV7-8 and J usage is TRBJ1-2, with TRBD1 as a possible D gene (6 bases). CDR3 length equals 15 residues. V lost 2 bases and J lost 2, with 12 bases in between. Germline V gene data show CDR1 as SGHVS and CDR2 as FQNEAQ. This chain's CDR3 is CASSLSFGQNYGYTF. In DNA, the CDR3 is TGTGCCAGCAGCTTAAGTTTCGGACAGAACTATGGCTACACCTTC.

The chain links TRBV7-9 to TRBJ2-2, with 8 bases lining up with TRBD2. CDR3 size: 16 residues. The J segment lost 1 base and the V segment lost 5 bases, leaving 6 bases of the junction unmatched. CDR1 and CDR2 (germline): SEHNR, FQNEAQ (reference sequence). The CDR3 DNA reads TGTGCCAGCAGCCTCCTCAGCGGGGGGAACACCGGGGAGCTGTTTTTT. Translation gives CASSLLSGGNTGELFF.

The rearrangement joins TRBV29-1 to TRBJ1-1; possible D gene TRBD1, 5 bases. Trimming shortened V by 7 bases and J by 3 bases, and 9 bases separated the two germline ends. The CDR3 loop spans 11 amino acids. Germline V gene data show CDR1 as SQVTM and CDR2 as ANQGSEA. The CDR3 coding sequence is TGCAGCGCCAGGGTTGACACTGAAGCTTTCTTT. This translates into CSARVDTEAFF.

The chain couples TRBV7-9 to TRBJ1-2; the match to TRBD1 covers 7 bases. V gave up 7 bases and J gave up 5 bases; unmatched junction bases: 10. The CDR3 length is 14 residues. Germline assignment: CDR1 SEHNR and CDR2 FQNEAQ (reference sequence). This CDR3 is CASTPPGGEYGYTF. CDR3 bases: TGTGCCAGCACTCCCCCAGGGGGAGAGTATGGCTACACCTTC.

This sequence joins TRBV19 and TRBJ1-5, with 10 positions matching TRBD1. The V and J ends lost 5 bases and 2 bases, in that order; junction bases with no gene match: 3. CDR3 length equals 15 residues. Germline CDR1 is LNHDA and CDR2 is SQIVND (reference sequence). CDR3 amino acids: CASSRQGAGNQPQHF. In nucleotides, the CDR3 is TGTGCCAGTAGTCGACAGGGGGCTGGCAATCAGCCCCAGCATTTT.

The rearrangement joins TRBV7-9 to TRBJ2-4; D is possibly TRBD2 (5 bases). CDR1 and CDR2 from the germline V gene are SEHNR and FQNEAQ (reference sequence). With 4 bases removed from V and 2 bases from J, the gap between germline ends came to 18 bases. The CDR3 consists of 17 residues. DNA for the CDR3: TGTGCCAGCAGCTCGACCTCCAATTTCGGGACCAAAAACATTCAGTACTTC. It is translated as CASSSTSNFGTKNIQYF.

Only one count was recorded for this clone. This chain's CDR3 is CASSPTASTAMNTEAFF. CDR3 nucleotide sequence: TGCGCCAGCAGCCCCACGGCCTCGACAGCCATGAACACTGAAGCTTTCTTT. The gene calls are TRBV5-1 and TRBJ1-1; tentatively, D is TRBD1 (5 bases). The CDR3 totals 17 residues. The germline V gene has CDR1 SGHRS and CDR2 YFSETQ. V was pared by 4 bases and J by 0 bases, with 19 bases between.

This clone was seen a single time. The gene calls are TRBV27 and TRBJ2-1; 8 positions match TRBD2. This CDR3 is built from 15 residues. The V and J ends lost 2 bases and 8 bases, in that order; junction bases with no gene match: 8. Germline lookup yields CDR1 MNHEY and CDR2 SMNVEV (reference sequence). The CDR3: CASSLGLAGSDEQFF. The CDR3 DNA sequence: TGTGCCAGCAGTTTAGGACTAGCTGGGTCGGATGAGCAGTTCTTC.

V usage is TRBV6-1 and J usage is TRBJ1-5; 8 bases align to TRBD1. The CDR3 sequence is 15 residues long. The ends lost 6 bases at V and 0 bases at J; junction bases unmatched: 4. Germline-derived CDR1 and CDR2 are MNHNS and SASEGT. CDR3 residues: CASRGDRGSNQPQHF. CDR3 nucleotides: TGTGCCAGCAGAGGCGACAGGGGTAGCAATCAGCCCCAGCATTTT.

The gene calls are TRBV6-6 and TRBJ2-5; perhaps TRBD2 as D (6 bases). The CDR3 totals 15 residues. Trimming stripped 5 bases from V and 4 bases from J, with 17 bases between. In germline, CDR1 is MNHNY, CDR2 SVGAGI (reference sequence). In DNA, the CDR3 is TGTGCCAGCAGTACTGAGGGTCAGGGAGGAGAGACCCAGTACTTC. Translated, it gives CASSTEGQGGETQYF.

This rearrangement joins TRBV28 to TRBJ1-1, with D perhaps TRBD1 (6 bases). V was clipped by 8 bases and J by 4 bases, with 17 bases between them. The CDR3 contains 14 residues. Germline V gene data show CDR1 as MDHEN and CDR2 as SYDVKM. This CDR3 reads CASGGGTSFTEAFF. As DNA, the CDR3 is TGTGCCAGCGGTGGGGGCACGAGCTTCACTGAAGCTTTCTTT. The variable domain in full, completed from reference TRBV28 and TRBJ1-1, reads DVKVTQSSRYLVKRTGEKVFLECVQDMDHENMFWYRQDPGLGLRLIYFSYDVKMKEKGDIPEGYSVSREKKERFSLILESASTNQTSMYLCASGGGTSFTEAFFGQGTRLTVV.

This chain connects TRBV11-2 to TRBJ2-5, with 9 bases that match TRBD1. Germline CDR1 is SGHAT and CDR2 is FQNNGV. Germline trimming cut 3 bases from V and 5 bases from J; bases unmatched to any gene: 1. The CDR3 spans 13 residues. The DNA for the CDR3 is TGTGCCAGCAGCTTCGGGACAGGGGAGACCCAGTACTTC. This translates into CASSFGTGETQYF.